The 7 T cell receptor beta chains below were found in one sample sequenced in a study of blood T cell repertoires in COVID-19. Libraries were prepared by immunoSEQ multiplex PCR; TCRdb keeps only in-frame clonotypes and omits some of them. Found here are around 130,000 clones, 65% to 85% of them singletons; the top ten hold 17%. The specimen was peripheral blood. These receptors all come from a woman of 80 years or more with acute or convalescent COVID-19.

V and J are TRBV5-5 and TRBJ1-6, with D possibly TRBD1 on 5 matching bases. Germline values: CDR1 SGHKS, CDR2 YYEKEE (reference sequence). The CDR3 sequence is 16 residues long. V was cut by 1 base and J by 1 base, with 9 bases left in between. CDR3 loop: CASSLNRGSYNSPLHF. The CDR3 nucleotides are TGTGCCAGCAGCTTGAACCGGGGGTCCTATAATTCACCCCTCCACTTT. The entire variable domain, with the rest obtained from reference TRBV5-5 and TRBJ1-6, is as follows: DAGVTQSPTHLIKTRGQQVTLRCSPISGHKSVSWYQQVLGQGPQFIFQYYEKEERGRGNFPDRFSARQFPNYSSELNVNALLLGDSALYLCASSLNRGSYNSPLHFGNGTRLTVT.

Here the CDR3 DNA reads TGCGCCAGCAGCCCCGACAGCTTCTATGGCTACACCTTC. This translates into CASSPDSFYGYTF. The V gene is TRBV5-1, the J gene TRBJ1-2; D is possibly TRBD1 (5 bases). V lost 4 bases and J lost 4, with 11 bases in between. CDR1 is SGHRS and CDR2 is YFSETQ in the germline V gene. The CDR3 is 13 amino acids.

V and J are TRBV3-1 (or the pseudogene TRBV3-2) and TRBJ1-1; TRBD1 matches at 8 bases. V dropped 3 bases and J dropped 5; count of bases not matched to a gene: 5. From germline, CDR1 is LGHDT and CDR2 YNNKEL (reference sequence). The CDR3 has 14 residues. The CDR3 reads CASSHRQGTTEAFF. Written as DNA, the CDR3 is TGTGCCAGCAGCCACCGACAGGGGACTACTGAAGCTTTCTTT.

In its sample, this clone was seen once. This chain connects TRBV7-9 to TRBJ2-5, with TRBD2 matching 9 bases. The CDR3 is made up of 13 amino acids. CDR1 and CDR2 from the germline V gene are SEHNR and FQNEAQ (reference sequence). Trimming at V came to 2 bases and at J to 5 bases, leaving 0 bases not matched to a gene. The CDR3 protein is CASSLLAGETQYF. The CDR3 DNA sequence: TGTGCCAGCAGCTTACTAGCGGGGGAGACCCAGTACTTC.

The CDR3 loop is CATSTSRVGETQYF. CDR3 nucleotides: TGTGCCACCAGCACATCCCGGGTGGGAGAGACCCAGTACTTC. J is TRBJ2-5 and V is TRBV15; D is unresolved. V was trimmed by 4 bases and J by 4 bases, leaving 13 bases between them. The CDR3 sequence is 14 residues long. Looked up from germline, CDR1 is LNHNV and CDR2 is YYDKDF (reference sequence).

The chain links TRBV18 to TRBJ1-3, with 11 bases aligning to TRBD1. CDR3 length: 17 amino acids. CDR1 and CDR2 from the germline V gene are KGHSH and LQKENI. The junction had 3 bases not matched to a gene; V was cut back by 1 base and J by 1 base. The CDR3 region is CASSPQDRGHSGNTIYF. The CDR3 nucleotides are TGTGCCAGCTCACCACAGGACAGGGGGCATTCTGGAAACACCATATATTTT.

The chain joins TRBV5-1 to TRBJ2-2, with 8 bases lining up with TRBD1. Germline V CDR1 and CDR2: SGHRS, YFSETQ. Trimming at V came to 4 bases and at J to 5 bases, leaving 7 bases not matched to a gene. The CDR3 extends over 15 amino acids. CDR3 sequence reads: CASSIQGVRTGELFF. CDR3 in DNA: TGCGCCAGCAGCATACAGGGGGTGAGGACCGGGGAGCTGTTTTTT.